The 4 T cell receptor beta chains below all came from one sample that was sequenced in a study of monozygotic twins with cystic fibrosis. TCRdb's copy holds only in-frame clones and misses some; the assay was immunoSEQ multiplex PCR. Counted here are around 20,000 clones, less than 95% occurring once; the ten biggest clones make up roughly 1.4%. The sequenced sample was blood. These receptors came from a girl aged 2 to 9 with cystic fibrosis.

DNA of the CDR3: TGTGCCAGCAGCCAAGTATCTGGAACCTCAAATGATTACAATGAGCAGTTCTTC. Translated: CASSQVSGTSNDYNEQFF. The chain carries TRBV4-2 and TRBJ2-1; D unresolved. The germline V and J ends were trimmed by 1 base and 4 bases, with 20 bases remaining between them. This CDR3 has 18 residues. Per germline, CDR1 LGHNA and CDR2 YNFKEQ.

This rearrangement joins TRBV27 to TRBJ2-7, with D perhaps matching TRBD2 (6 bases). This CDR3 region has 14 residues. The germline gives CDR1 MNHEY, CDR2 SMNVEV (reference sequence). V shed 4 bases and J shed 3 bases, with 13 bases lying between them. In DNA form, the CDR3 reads TGTGCCAGCAGTTCCGTGGGAGGAAGCTACGAGCAGTACTTC. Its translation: CASSSVGGSYEQYF.

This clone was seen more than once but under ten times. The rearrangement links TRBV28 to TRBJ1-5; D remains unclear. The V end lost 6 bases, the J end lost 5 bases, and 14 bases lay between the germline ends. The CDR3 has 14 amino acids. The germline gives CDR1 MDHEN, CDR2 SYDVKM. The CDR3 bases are TGTGCCAGCAGCCTTCCTGGGAGGGATCAGCCCCAGCATTTT. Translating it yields CASSLPGRDQPQHF.

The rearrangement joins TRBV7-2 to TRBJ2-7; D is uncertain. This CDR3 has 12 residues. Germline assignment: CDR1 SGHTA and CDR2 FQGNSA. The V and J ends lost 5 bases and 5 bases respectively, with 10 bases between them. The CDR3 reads CASSLLIDEQYF. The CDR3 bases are TGTGCCAGCAGCCTCCTGATCGACGAGCAGTACTTC.